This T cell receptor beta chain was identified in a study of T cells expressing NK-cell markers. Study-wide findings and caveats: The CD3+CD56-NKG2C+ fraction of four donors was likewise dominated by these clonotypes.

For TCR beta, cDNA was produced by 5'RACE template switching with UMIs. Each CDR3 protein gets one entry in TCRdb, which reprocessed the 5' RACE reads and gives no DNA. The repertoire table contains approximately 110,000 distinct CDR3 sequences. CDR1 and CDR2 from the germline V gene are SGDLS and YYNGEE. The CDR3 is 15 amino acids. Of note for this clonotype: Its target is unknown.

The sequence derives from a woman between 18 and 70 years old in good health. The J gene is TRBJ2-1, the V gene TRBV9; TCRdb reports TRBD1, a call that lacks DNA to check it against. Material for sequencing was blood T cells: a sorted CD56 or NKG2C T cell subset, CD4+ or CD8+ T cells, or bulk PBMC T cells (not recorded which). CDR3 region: CASSVGGQGPGEQFF.